Sequencing of this T cell receptor (beta chain) was carried out in a study of blood T cell repertoires in COVID-19. As for the study in general: The United States, Italy and Spain provided the acute and convalescent COVID-19 samples. In each case, the material was cDNA or gDNA derived from T cells, B-cell-depleted T cells, or PBMCs.

The germline V gene has CDR1 SGHRS and CDR2 YFSETQ. The CDR3 extends over 14 amino acids. Trimming pared 4 bases from V and 2 bases from J, leaving 12 bases between. Authors' data handling: Amplifying reference gene primers gave estimates of nucleated cell counts. The protocol was immunoSEQ multiplex PCR, while the TCRdb copy is restricted to in-frame clones and leaves out a portion. The DNA gave D and trimming, while V, J and clone size come from that table. The sample lists under 250,000 clones, around 79% occurring once. This clone has just one count. The receptor was derived from a woman aged 40 to 55 with COVID-19, enrolled during active disease. V gene TRBV5-1 combines with J gene TRBJ1-1; no definite D call. Sequencing was carried out using peripheral blood. CDR3 amino acids: CASSEIQENTEAFF. CDR3 nucleotide sequence: TGCGCCAGCAGCGAAATACAAGAAAACACTGAAGCTTTCTTT.